What follows is one TCR beta chain and its context. As yet, its antigen is unknown. The germline V gene has CDR1 SGHTA and CDR2 FQGNSA. V was clipped by 2 bases and J by 0 bases, with 4 bases between them. CDR3 length: 14 amino acids. Time point indicated: blood at routine non-recurrence follow-up after resection. Whole RNA came from tumor, nontumor lung or frozen PBMC and was sequenced without being sorted. A unique molecular identifier was carried by every single TCR cDNA molecule. MiXCR, applied by TCRdb to the 5' RACE reads, yields one record per CDR3 protein. The table includes about 43,000 distinct CDR3 sequences, more than 20% detected once. This sample is part of a study of spatial heterogeneity in lung cancer. As for the study in general: When available, follow-up PBMC samples taken a median of around 2 years after resection were sequenced.

Regarding the study as a whole: More often at tumor resection than at routine follow-up, ubiquitous expanded tumor TCRs were detected in the blood.

The source is a female donor with early-stage non-small cell lung cancer. Specimen: PBMCs, collected at follow-up. This rearrangement joins TRBV7-2 to TRBJ2-2; D unclear. The CDR3 coding sequence is TGTGCCAGCAGCTTAAACACGAACACCGGGGAGCTGTTTTTT. This codes for CASSLNTNTGELFF.